This T cell receptor (beta chain) was sequenced during a study of blood T cell repertoires in COVID-19. Study in general: Some COVID-19 samples were acute and others convalescent; all came from the United States, Italy and Spain. T cells, B-cell-depleted T cells, or PBMCs provided the cDNA or gDNA that served as material.

In the authors' workflow: The assay estimated nucleated cells by amplifying reference gene primers. The data were produced by immunoSEQ multiplex PCR, yet TCRdb's version contains in-frame clones alone and is incomplete. D and trimming were read from the DNA, whereas the V and J calls and clone size are those reported in that table. The sample consists of roughly 66,000 clones, 91% of them appearing once. Germline CDR1 and CDR2: LGHDT and YNNKEL (reference sequence). Trimming at V came to 5 bases and at J to 4 bases, leaving 6 bases not matched to a gene. There are 14 residues in the CDR3. The source material was peripheral blood. This chain uses TRBV3-1 (or the pseudogene TRBV3-2) with TRBJ2-5; 8 bases are a match to TRBD2. The sequence derives from a human donor in a cohort sampled during active COVID-19. The CDR3, as DNA: TGTGCCAGCAGCAGCCGACTAGCGTCAGAGACCCAGTACTTC. This translates into CASSSRLASETQYF.